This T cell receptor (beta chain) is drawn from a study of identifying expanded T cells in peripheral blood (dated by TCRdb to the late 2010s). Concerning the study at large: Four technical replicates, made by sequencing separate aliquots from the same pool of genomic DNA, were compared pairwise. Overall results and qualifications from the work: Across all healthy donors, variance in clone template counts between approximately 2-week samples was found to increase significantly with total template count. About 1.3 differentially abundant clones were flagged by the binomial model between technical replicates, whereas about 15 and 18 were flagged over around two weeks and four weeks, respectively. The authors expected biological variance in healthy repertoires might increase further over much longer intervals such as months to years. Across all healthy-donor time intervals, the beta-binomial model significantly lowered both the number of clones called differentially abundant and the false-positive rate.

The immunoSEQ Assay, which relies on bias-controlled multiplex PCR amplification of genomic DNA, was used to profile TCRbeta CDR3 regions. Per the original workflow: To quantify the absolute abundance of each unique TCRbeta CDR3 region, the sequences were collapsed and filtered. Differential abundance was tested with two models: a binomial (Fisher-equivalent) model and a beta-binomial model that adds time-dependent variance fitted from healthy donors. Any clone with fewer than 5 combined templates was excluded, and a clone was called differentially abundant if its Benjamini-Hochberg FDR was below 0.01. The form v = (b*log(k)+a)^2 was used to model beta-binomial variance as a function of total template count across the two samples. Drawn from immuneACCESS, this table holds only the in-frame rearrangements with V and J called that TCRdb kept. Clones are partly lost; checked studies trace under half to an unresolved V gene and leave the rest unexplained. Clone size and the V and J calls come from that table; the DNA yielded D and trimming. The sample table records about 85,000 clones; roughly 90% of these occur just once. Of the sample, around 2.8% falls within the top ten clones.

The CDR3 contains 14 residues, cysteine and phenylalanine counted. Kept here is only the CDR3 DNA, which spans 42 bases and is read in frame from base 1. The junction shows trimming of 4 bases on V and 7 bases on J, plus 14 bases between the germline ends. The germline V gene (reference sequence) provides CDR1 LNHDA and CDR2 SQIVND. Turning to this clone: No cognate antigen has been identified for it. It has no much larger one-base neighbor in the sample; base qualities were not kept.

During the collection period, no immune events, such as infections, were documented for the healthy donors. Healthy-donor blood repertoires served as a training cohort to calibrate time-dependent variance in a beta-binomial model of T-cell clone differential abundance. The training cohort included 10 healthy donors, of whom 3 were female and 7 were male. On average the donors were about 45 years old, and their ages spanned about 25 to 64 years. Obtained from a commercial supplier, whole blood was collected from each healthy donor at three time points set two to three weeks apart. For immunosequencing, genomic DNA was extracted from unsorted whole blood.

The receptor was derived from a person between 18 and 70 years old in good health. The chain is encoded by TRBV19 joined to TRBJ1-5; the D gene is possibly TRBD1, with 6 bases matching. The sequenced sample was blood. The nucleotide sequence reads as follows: TGTGCCAGTAGTACTCGGGGTAGGGGGCAGCCCCAGCATTTT. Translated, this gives CASSTRGRGQPQHF.